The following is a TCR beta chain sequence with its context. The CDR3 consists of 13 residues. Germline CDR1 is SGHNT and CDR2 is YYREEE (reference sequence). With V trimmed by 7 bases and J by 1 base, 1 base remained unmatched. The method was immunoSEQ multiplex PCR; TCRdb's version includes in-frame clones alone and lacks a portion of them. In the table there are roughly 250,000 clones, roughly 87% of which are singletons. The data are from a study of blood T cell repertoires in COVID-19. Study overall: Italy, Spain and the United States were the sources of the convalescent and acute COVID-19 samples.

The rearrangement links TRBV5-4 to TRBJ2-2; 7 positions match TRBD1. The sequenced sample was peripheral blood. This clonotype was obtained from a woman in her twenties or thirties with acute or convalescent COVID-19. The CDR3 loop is CASWTGNTGELFF. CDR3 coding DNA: TGTGCCAGCTGGACAGGGAACACCGGGGAGCTGTTTTTT.